Listed below are T cell receptor beta chains from one sample, sequenced in a study of pediatric ulcerative colitis. Data came from immunoSEQ multiplex PCR; TCRdb stores just in-frame clones and leaves some out. The table lists 64,000 or so clones, around four fifths of them singletons. Source material: blood. These TCRs come from a boy aged 10-17 years with moderate ulcerative colitis. Both conserved end residues are part of each CDR3. D genes are given only for firm matches. Size is omitted from some rows. Given values are once, few, many or a class for expanded clones.

v_call	clone_size	d_call	j_call	cdr3_nt	cdr3_aa
TRBV11-2	NA	TRBD1	TRBJ2-7	TGTGCCAGCAGCTTAGTGGGGACAGGGTCTTTCTACGAGCAGTACTTC	CASSLVGTGSFYEQYF
TRBV6-4	NA	NA	TRBJ1-1	TGTGCCAGCAGTGACTCAGTATGGCCCATAGAGGCGACTGAAGCTTTCTTT	CASSDSVWPIEATEAFF
TRBV15	NA	TRBD2	TRBJ2-6	TGTGCCACCTCTAGCGGGAACATCAACGTCCTGACTTTC	CATSSGNINVLTF
TRBV28	NA	TRBD1	TRBJ1-5	TGTGCCAGCAGTCTAGACAGGGGAGGACAGCCCCAGCATTTT	CASSLDRGGQPQHF
TRBV30	once	NA	TRBJ2-7	TGTGCCTGGAGTACAAGCTCCTACGAGCAGTACTTC	CAWSTSSYEQYF
TRBV18	NA	NA	TRBJ1-4	TGTGCCAGCTCACCACCCGCTAATGAAAAACTGTTTTTT	CASSPPANEKLFF
TRBV6-1	NA	NA	TRBJ2-1	TGTGCCAGCAGTGGGGAACACGAGCAGTTCTTC	CASSGEHEQFF
TRBV15	NA	NA	TRBJ2-7	TGTGCCACCAGCAGAAATTTTGACAGAGATTACGAGCAGTACTTC	CATSRNFDRDYEQYF
TRBV14	few	NA	TRBJ1-1	TGTGCCAGCAGCCAATTCTGGAACACTGAAGCTTTCTTT	CASSQFWNTEAFF
TRBV11-3	NA	TRBD1	TRBJ2-1	TGTGCCAGCAGCCCACGACAGGGGGTTAGCAATGAGCAGTTCTTC	CASSPRQGVSNEQFF
TRBV7-2	NA	TRBD1	TRBJ1-2	TGTGCCAGCAGCGTCAGGGGGCGCGGGTTCGACGGCTACACCTTC	CASSVRGRGFDGYTF
TRBV7-9	NA	NA	TRBJ2-5	TGTGCCAGCAGCTTAGATCCCCTCGGGGAGACCCAGTACTTC	CASSLDPLGETQYF
TRBV7-6	NA	NA	TRBJ1-6	TGTGCCAGCAGCCCAACCGGGACTTACAATTCACCCCTCCACTTT	CASSPTGTYNSPLHF
TRBV10-1	NA	NA	TRBJ1-1	TGCGCCAGCAGTGAGAGGAAAAGCATGAACACTGAAGCTTTCTTT	CASSERKSMNTEAFF
TRBV9	NA	TRBD2	TRBJ2-1	TGTGCCAGCAGCACCCGACTAGCGGGGTCCCCGAATGAGCAGTTCTTC	CASSTRLAGSPNEQFF
TRBV27	NA	TRBD1	TRBJ1-1	TGTGCCAGCAGTTTAAACAGGGGGATCCGTGGGCACACTGAAGCTTTCTTT	CASSLNRGIRGHTEAFF
TRBV5-1	NA	TRBD2	TRBJ2-2	TGCGCCAGCTCTCCGGGACTAGCGGGATCCGGGGAGCTGTTTTTT	CASSPGLAGSGELFF
TRBV9	NA	NA	TRBJ1-2	TGTGCCAGCAGCGCCCTGGACGGAAGGACAGATGGCTACACCTTC	CASSALDGRTDGYTF
TRBV5-1	NA	TRBD2	TRBJ2-7	TGCGCCAGCAGCTACGGGGGGACGTCGACCTCCTACGAGCAGTACTTC	CASSYGGTSTSYEQYF
TRBV19	once	TRBD2	TRBJ2-2	TGTGCCAGTAGTATGCCTAGCGGGAGGAACACCGGGGAGCTGTTTTTT	CASSMPSGRNTGELFF
TRBV30	NA	TRBD1	TRBJ2-2	TGTGCCTGGATAGGGACAGGGGTAGGCGGGGAGCTGTTTTTT	CAWIGTGVGGELFF
TRBV2	NA	NA	TRBJ1-1	TGTGCCAGCAGTGAACGTGGCAGGAGGAACACTGAAGCTTTCTTT	CASSERGRRNTEAFF
TRBV5-4	NA	TRBD2	TRBJ2-3	TGTGCCAGCAGCTTTGCGCAAGCGGGAGGCATAGATACGCAGTATTTT	CASSFAQAGGIDTQYF
TRBV1	once	NA	TRBJ1-2	TGCACCAGCAGCCAGGACACTCAGGGGGTTTACCTCTATGGCTACACCTTC	CTSSQDTQGVYLYGYTF
TRBV4-1	NA	NA	TRBJ2-1	TGCGCCAGCAGCCAAGATGGTAGGGGCTATGAGCAGTTCTTC	CASSQDGRGYEQFF
TRBV30	once	NA	TRBJ1-4	TGTGCCTGCACAGGGACATGGGATGAAAAACTGTTTTTT	CACTGTWDEKLFF
TRBV15	NA	NA	TRBJ1-2	TGTGCCACCAGTGATCTGGGCAGGGTGAGCGGCTACACCTTC	CATSDLGRVSGYTF
TRBV18	NA	TRBD2	TRBJ2-7	TGTGCCAGCTCACCAAGGGAGGGCCGCTCCTACGAGCAGTACTTC	CASSPREGRSYEQYF
TRBV7-9	NA	TRBD1	TRBJ1-4	TGTGCCAGCAGCCCTAGGGACAGGGGACGTAATGAAAAACTGTTTTTT	CASSPRDRGRNEKLFF
TRBV7-8	few	NA	TRBJ2-3	TGTGCCAGCAGCTTACTGTCTGGCGGGGAGAGCACAGATACGCAGTATTTT	CASSLLSGGESTDTQYF
TRBV7-2	NA	TRBD1	TRBJ1-5	TGTGCCAGCAGCTTAGATCAGGGGGCTTCACGTCAGCCCCAGCATTTT	CASSLDQGASRQPQHF
TRBV7-2	NA	NA	TRBJ1-1	TGTGCCAGCAGCCAAGACTGGGCCGTGAGGACTGAAGCTTTCTTT	CASSQDWAVRTEAFF
TRBV27	NA	NA	TRBJ1-6	TGTGCCAGCAGCCGTCGGGGGGTCACGCATAATTCACCCCTCCACTTT	CASSRRGVTHNSPLHF
TRBV5-1	NA	NA	TRBJ2-7	TGCGCCAGCAGCTTCCGGGGGAACTACGAGCAGTACTTC	CASSFRGNYEQYF
TRBV7-2	NA	NA	TRBJ1-1	TGTGCCAGCAGCTTAACTGCGGGGGGGACTGAAGCTTTCTTT	CASSLTAGGTEAFF
TRBV7-2	NA	TRBD2	TRBJ2-5	TGTGCCAGCAGCTTAGGTGCCGCGGGGGGGTACCAAGAGACCCAGTACTTC	CASSLGAAGGYQETQYF